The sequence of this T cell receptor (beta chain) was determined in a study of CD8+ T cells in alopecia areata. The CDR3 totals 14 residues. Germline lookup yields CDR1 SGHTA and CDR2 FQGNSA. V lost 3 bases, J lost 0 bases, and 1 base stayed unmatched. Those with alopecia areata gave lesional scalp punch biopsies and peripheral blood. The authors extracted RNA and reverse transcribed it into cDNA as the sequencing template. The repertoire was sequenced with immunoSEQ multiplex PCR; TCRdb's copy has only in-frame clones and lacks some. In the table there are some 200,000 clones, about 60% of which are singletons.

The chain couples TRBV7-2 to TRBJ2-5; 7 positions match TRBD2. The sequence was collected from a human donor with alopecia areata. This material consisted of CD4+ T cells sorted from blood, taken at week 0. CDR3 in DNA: TGTGCCAGCAGCTTGGGACTATACCAAGAGACCCAGTACTTC. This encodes CASSLGLYQETQYF.